This TCR beta chain was identified in a study of blood T cell repertoires in COVID-19. Study summary: COVID-19 samples, acute and convalescent, were from the United States, Italy and Spain. In each case, the material was cDNA or gDNA derived from T cells, B-cell-depleted T cells, or PBMCs.

Patients from Seattle were sampled longitudinally, starting during active infection. Per the original data handling: Nucleated cell number was recorded as an estimate derived from reference gene primer amplification. Measured with immunoSEQ multiplex PCR; TCRdb has only the in-frame clones, and not every one. V and J calls and clone size are as listed in that table; D and trimming were resolved from the DNA. The repertoire holds roughly 47,000 clones, 70% to 90% seen once, with around 30% in the top ten. Germline V gene sequence: CDR1 SGHRS, CDR2 YFSETQ. With 4 bases clipped from V and 8 bases from J, the junction kept 12 bases outside the gene matches. This CDR3 comprises 15 residues.

The sequenced sample was peripheral blood. The rearrangement links TRBV5-1 to TRBJ2-1, with TRBD1 identical over 7 bases. This clonotype originated in an elderly woman with COVID-19, enrolled during active disease. For the CDR3, the DNA is TGCGCCAGCAGCCTTCTAGGGGGCAGGGGTCATGAGCAGTTCTTC. Its translation: CASSLLGGRGHEQFF.